This T cell receptor beta chain is drawn from a study of blood T cell repertoires in COVID-19. The table came from immunoSEQ multiplex PCR; TCRdb's copy has only in-frame clones and leaves some out. This table holds more than 200,000 clones, about 87% found once. The receptor's source is a woman in her fifties or sixties who had recovered from COVID-19. Sequenced sample: PBMCs or T cells enriched from blood (not recorded which).

CDR3 amino acids: CASSPHSGGSTDTQYF. As DNA, the CDR3 is TGCGCCAGCAGTCCCCATAGCGGGGGTAGCACAGATACGCAGTATTTT. The rearrangement joins TRBV5-1 to TRBJ2-3, with 9 bases fitting TRBD2. Germline trimming cut 5 bases from V and 0 bases from J; bases unmatched to any gene: 7. The CDR3 consists of 16 residues. The germline gives CDR1 SGHRS, CDR2 YFSETQ.